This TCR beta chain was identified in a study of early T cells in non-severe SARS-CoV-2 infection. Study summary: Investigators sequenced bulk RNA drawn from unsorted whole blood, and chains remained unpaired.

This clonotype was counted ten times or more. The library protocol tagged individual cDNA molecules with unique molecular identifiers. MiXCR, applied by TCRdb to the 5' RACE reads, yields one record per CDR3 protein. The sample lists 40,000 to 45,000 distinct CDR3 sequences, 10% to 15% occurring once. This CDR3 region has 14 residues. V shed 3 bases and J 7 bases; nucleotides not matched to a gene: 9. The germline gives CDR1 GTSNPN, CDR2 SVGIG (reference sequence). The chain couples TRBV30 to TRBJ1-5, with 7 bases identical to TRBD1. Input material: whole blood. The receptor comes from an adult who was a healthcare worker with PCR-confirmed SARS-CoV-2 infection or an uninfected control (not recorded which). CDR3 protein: CAWREQGRGQPQHF. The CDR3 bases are TGTGCCTGGAGGGAACAGGGGAGGGGACAGCCCCAGCATTTT.